This TCR beta chain was found in a study of vaccination effects on CD4 cells after COVID-19. Study summary: Post-vaccine draws lagged the second dose by a median of 72 days. The researchers cultured some 2.1 million PBMC per well with about 11 IU/ml IL-2 and 9.5 to 10 ug/ml peptides.

This clone has just a few counts. As yet, its antigen is unknown. Germline CDR1 reads SNHLY; CDR2 reads FYNNEI. V was clipped by 4 bases and J by 5 bases; unmatched bases: 13. CDR3 length: 16 amino acids. The culture ran for around nine days before CD4+ T cells were isolated. A PCR test confirmed that the person had SARS-CoV-2 infection between March and December 2020. As their vaccination, participants received two doses of either BNT162b2 or mRNA-1273. Days 3 and 7 saw half the medium replaced with IL-2 medium. The repertoire was sequenced with immunoSEQ multiplex PCR; TCRdb's copy has only in-frame clones and lacks some. The sample has around 50,000 clones, around three quarters seen once.

The chain is built from TRBV2 and TRBJ1-2; TRBD1 agrees at 7 bases. The sequence derives from a human donor who had a prior SARS-CoV-2 infection. Sequenced material: CD4+ T cells from PBMCs cultured without peptide, taken after COVID-19 vaccination. The chain's CDR3 is CASSAEGASPTYGYTF. In nucleotides, the CDR3 is TGTGCCAGCAGTGCCGAGGGGGCTTCTCCTACTTATGGCTACACCTTC.